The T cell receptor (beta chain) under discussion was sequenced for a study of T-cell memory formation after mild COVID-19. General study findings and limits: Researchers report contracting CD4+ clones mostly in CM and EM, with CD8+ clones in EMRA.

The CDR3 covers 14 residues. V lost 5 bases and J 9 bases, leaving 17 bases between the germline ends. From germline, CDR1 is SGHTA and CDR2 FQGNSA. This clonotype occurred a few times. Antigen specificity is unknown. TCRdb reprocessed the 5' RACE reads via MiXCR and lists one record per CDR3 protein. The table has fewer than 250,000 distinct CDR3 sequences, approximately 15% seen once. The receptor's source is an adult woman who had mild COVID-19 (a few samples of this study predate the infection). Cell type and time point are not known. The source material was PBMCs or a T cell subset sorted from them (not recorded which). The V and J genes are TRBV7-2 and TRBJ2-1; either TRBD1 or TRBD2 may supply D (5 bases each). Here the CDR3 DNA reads TGTGCCAGCAGCCCCGTCGGGACCATAAGTGAGCAGTTCTTC. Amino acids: CASSPVGTISEQFF.